The clone carrying this T cell receptor beta chain was found once. This CDR3 comprises 15 residues. The source of the sample is a study of T cell changes during pregnancy in multiple sclerosis. Assay used: immunoSEQ multiplex PCR; TCRdb lists only in-frame clones, some missing. The table has about 43,000 clones, 85% to 90% seen once. The sample consisted of peripheral blood, taken in the second trimester of pregnancy. This chain joins TRBV21-1 and TRBJ1-2; TRBD1, the D gene given by the table, was not confirmed from the DNA. TRBV21-1 is a listed pseudogene. This receptor was identified in a female donor in good health, enrolled as a control in a pregnancy study. CDR3 bases: TGTGCCAGCACCGTCAGGGGGCCGGATCGGGGTGGCTACACCTTC. Translated: CASTVRGPDRGGYTF.